This T cell receptor beta chain appears in the sequencing data of a study of CD4 T cells in relation to SARS-CoV-2 and coronaviruses. Profiled with immunoSEQ multiplex PCR; TCRdb holds only in-frame clones, not every one. The table has some 40,000 clones, approximately 80% seen once. Germline CDR1 reads SGHRS; CDR2 reads YFSETQ. This CDR3 comprises 16 residues. V dropped 3 bases and J dropped 0; count of bases not matched to a gene: 2. With regard to this clone: The antigen remains unidentified.

Notes on the study in general: This crossreactivity analysis covered spike protein alone, no other viral proteins.

The sequencing input was naive CD4+ T cells from PBMCs, cultured in vitro. The subset denotes: naive CD4+ T cells isolated by negative enrichment. The genes are TRBV5-1 and TRBJ2-1; TRBD2 aligns across 11 bases. The TCR originated in an adult with COVID-19. This chain's CDR3 is CASSSTSGSSYNEQFF. The CDR3 region has the DNA TGCGCCAGCAGCTCCACTAGCGGGAGCTCCTACAATGAGCAGTTCTTC.